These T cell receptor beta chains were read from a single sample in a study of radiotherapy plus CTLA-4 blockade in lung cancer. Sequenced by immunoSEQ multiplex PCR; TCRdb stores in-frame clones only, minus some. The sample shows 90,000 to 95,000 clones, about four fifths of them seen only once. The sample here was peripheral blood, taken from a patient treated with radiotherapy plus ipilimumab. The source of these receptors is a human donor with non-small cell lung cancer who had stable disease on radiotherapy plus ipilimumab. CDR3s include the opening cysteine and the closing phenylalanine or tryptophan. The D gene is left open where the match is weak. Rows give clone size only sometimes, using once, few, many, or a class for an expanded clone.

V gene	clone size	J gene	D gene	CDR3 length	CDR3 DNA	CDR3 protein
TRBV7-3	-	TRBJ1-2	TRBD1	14	TGTGCCAGCAGCTCAACCCAGGGGGCTGGTGGCTACACCTTC	CASSSTQGAGGYTF
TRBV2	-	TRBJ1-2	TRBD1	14	TGTGCCAGCAGTCTGGGACAGCCCAACTATGGCTACACCTTC	CASSLGQPNYGYTF
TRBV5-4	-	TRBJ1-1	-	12	TGTGCCAGCACCCTTGGGGGGACTGAAGCTTTCTTT	CASTLGGTEAFF
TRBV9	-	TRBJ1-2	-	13	TGTGCCAGCAGCGTACGAGGGCCGAGTGGCTACACCTTC	CASSVRGPSGYTF
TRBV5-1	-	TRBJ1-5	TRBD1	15	TGCGCCAGCAGCCCAGGACAGGGGCTTTATCAGCCCCAGCATTTT	CASSPGQGLYQPQHF
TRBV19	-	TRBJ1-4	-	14	TGTGCCAGTAGGCAGGGGTTTTTTAATGAAAAACTGTTTTTT	CASRQGFFNEKLFF
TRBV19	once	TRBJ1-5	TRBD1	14	TGTGCCAGTAGTGCCGGACAGGGTAGCCAGCCCCAGCATTTT	CASSAGQGSQPQHF
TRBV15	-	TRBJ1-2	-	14	TGTGCCACCAGCAGAGCTTCCCAGCTCTATGGCTACACCTTC	CATSRASQLYGYTF
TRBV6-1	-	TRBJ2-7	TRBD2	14	TGTGCCAGCAGTTTAAGCGGGACGTCCTACGAGCAGTACTTC	CASSLSGTSYEQYF
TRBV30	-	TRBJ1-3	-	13	TGTGCCTGCAGGCAGGGAGCAGGAAACACCATATATTTT	CACRQGAGNTIYF
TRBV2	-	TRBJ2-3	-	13	TGTGCCAGCAGTGGACTAGAGTCGGATACGCAGTATTTT	CASSGLESDTQYF
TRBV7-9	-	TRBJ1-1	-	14	TGTGCCAGCAGACCCCGGGCAGGGGACACTGAAGCTTTCTTT	CASRPRAGDTEAFF
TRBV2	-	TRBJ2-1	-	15	TGTGCCAGCAGTGAAGCCTTCAGGGGCCCTGAGGGTCAGTTCTTC	CASSEAFRGPEGQFF
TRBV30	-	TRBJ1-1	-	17	TGTGCCTGGAGTAAAGCCCCGTTTAGAGGAGGGTACACTGAAGCTTTCTTT	CAWSKAPFRGGYTEAFF
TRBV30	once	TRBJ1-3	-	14	TGTGCCTGGAGTGGTCAGGGCAGTAGAAACACCATATATTTT	CAWSGQGSRNTIYF
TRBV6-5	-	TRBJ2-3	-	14	TGTGCCAGCAGTTACAGGGAAGCCGCAGATACGCAGTATTTT	CASSYREAADTQYF
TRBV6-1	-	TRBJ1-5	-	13	TGTGCCAGCAGTGAACAGCTCAATCAGCCCCAGCATTTT	CASSEQLNQPQHF
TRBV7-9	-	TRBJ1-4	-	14	TGTGCCAGCGAACAGGGCCTTCCTAATGAAAAACTGTTTTTT	CASEQGLPNEKLFF
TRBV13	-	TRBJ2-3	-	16	TGTGCCAGCAGCTCCCTTGCGGGCGCAATTACAGATACGCAGTATTTT	CASSSLAGAITDTQYF
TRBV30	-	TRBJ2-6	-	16	TGTGCCTGGAGTGTACCTGGGGGCTCTGGGGCCAACGTCCTGACTTTC	CAWSVPGGSGANVLTF
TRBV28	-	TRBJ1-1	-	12	TGTGCCAGCAGTTACCTGAACACTGAAGCTTTCTTT	CASSYLNTEAFF
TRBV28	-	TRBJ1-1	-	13	TGTGCCAGCAGCTCAGGGGTTACCACTGAAGCTTTCTTT	CASSSGVTTEAFF
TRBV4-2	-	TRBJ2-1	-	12	TGTGCCAGCAGCCAAGGGTGGAATGAGCAGTTCTTC	CASSQGWNEQFF
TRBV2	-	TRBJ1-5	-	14	TGTGCCAGCAGTGGGCAGGGAGGGAATCAGCCCCAGCATTTT	CASSGQGGNQPQHF
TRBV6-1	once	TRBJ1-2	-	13	TGTGCCAGCAGTCCGACTCTCTTAGGGGGCTACACCTTC	CASSPTLLGGYTF
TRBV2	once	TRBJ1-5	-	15	TGTGCCAGCAGTGAAGGAGGGTCGGGCAATCAGCCCCAGCATTTT	CASSEGGSGNQPQHF
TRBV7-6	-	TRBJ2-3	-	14	TGTGCCAGCAGCTTAGTGCCGGGCACAGATACGCAGTATTTT	CASSLVPGTDTQYF
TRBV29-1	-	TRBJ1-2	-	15	TGCAGCGTGGGACAAAGCCCTCGCGTGAACTATGGCTACACCTTC	CSVGQSPRVNYGYTF
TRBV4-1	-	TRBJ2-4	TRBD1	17	TGCGCCAGCAGCCTTTCCCCCGGACAGGGGGCCAAAAACATTCAGTACTTC	CASSLSPGQGAKNIQYF
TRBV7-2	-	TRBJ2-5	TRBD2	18	TGTGCCAGCAGCCCCGCGCCAGCGGGGGGGCCGCAACAAGAGACCCAGTACTTC	CASSPAPAGGPQQETQYF
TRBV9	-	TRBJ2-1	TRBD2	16	TGTGCCAGCAGCGTAGGTCCAGCGGCGGGGGGAGATGAGCAGTTCTTC	CASSVGPAAGGDEQFF
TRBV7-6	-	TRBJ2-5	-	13	TGTGCCAGCAGCTTCGGGCCCGTGGAGACCCAGTACTTC	CASSFGPVETQYF